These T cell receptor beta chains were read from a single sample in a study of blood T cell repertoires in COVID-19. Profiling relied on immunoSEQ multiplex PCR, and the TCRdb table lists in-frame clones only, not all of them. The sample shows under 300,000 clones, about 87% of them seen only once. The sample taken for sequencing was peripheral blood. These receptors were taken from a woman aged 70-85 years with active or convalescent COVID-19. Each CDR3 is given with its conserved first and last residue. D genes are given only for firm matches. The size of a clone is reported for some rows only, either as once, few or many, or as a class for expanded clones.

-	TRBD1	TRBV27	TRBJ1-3	CASSLTGASGNTIYF	TGTGCCAGCAGTTTAACAGGGGCTTCGGGAAACACCATATATTTT
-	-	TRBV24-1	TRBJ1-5	CATSGRRSNQPQHF	TGTGCCACCTCAGGGCGCAGGAGCAATCAGCCCCAGCATTTT
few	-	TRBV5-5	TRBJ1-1	CASTGNTEAFF	TGTGCCAGTACAGGAAACACTGAAGCTTTCTTT
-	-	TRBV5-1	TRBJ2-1	CASSLDGGPINEQFF	TGCGCCAGCAGCTTGGACGGGGGTCCCATAAATGAGCAGTTCTTC
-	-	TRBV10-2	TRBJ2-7	CASSHYEQYF	TGCGCCAGCAGCCACTACGAGCAGTACTTC
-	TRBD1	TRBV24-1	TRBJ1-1	CATSASLSDRGDTEAFF	TGTGCCACCAGCGCCAGCCTATCGGACAGGGGGGACACTGAAGCTTTCTTT
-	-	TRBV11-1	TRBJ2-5	CASSQYSQTQYF	TGTGCCAGCAGCCAGTATTCACAGACCCAGTACTTC
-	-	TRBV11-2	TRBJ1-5	CASSPVTDNQPQHF	TGTGCCAGCAGCCCAGTGACAGACAATCAGCCCCAGCATTTT
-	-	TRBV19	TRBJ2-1	CASSISGIGAYNEQFF	TGTGCCAGTAGTATCTCCGGGATTGGGGCCTACAATGAGCAGTTCTTC
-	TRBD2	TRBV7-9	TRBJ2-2	CASRPKTSGNTGELFF	TGTGCCAGCAGGCCCAAGACTAGCGGGAACACCGGGGAGCTGTTTTTT
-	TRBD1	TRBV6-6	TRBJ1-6	CASSPLRDSFPYNSPLHF	TGTGCCAGCAGTCCACTACGGGACAGTTTCCCCTATAATTCACCCCTCCACTTT
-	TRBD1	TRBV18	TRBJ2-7	CASSPSRTGGREQYF	TGTGCCAGCTCACCATCGCGGACAGGGGGGCGCGAGCAGTACTTC
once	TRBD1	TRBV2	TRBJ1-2	CASHSDRGAYGYTF	TGTGCCAGCCATTCCGACAGGGGTGCCTATGGCTACACCTTC
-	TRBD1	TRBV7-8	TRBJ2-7	CASSIRLLTGDHEQYF	TGTGCCAGCAGCATCCGGTTGCTTACAGGGGATCACGAGCAGTACTTC
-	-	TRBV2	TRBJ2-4	CASSPGVGSANIQYF	TGTGCCAGCAGCCCGGGGGTAGGCTCGGCAAACATTCAGTACTTC
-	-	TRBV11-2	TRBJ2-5	CASSDWGGRVDQETQYF	TGTGCCAGCAGCGACTGGGGGGGGCGAGTGGACCAAGAGACCCAGTACTTC
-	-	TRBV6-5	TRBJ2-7	CAARGGMGVEQYF	TGTGCCGCCAGGGGTGGGATGGGGGTCGAGCAGTACTTC
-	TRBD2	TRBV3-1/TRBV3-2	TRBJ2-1	CASSQGVAGGEEQFF	TGTGCCAGCAGCCAGGGGGTAGCGGGGGGAGAAGAGCAGTTCTTC
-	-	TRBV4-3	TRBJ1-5	CASSQEIPVPQHF	TGCGCCAGCAGCCAAGAGATTCCGGTGCCCCAGCATTTT
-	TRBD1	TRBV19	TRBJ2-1	CASRDRGRWALNEQFF	TGTGCCAGCCGGGACAGGGGGCGGTGGGCCCTGAATGAGCAGTTCTTC
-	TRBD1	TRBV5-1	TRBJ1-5	CASSFTGDQPQHF	TGCGCCAGCAGCTTCACAGGGGATCAGCCCCAGCATTTT
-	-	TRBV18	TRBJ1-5	CASSPPGENGNQPQHF	TGTGCCAGCTCACCACCCGGGGAGAACGGCAATCAGCCCCAGCATTTT
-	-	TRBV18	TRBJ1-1	CASSPAGVGEAFF	TGTGCCAGCTCACCTGCAGGGGTGGGTGAAGCTTTCTTT
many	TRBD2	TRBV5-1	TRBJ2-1	CASSLAAGGGNEQFF	TGCGCCAGCAGCTTGGCAGCGGGGGGTGGTAATGAGCAGTTCTTC
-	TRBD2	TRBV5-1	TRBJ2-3	CASSLAGLDTDTQYF	TGCGCCAGCAGCTTGGCGGGACTAGACACAGATACGCAGTATTTT
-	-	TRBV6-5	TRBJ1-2	CASYPGHQGGYTF	TGTGCCAGCTATCCGGGACACCAGGGGGGCTACACCTTC
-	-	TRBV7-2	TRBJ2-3	CASSSPPPGTQYF	TGTGCCAGCAGCTCCCCCCCTCCGGGTACGCAGTATTTT
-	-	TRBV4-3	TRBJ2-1	CASSQDIATGGWDEQFF	TGCGCCAGCAGCCAAGATATCGCGACGGGGGGCTGGGATGAGCAGTTCTTC
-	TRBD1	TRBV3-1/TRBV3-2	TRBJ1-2	CASSRLTGDGYTF	TGTGCCAGCAGTCGATTGACAGGGGATGGCTACACCTTC
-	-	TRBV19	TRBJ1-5	CATGTGMQPQHF	TGTGCCACCGGTACGGGGATGCAGCCCCAGCATTTT
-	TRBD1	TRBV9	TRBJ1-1	CASSALVGQTTEAFF	TGTGCCAGCAGCGCACTTGTGGGACAGACAACTGAAGCTTTCTTT
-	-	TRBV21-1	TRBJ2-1	CASSKGRGVRSYNEQFF	TGTGCCAGCAGCAAGGGGCGGGGGGTCCGCTCCTACAATGAGCAGTTCTTC
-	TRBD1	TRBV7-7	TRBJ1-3	CASSLGTGGSGNTIYF	TGTGCCAGCAGCTTGGGCACAGGGGGCTCTGGAAACACCATATATTTT
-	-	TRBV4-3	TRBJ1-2	CASSQETGSKFGYTF	TGCGCCAGCAGCCAAGAGACAGGTAGTAAGTTTGGCTACACCTTC
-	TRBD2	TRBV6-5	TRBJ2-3	CASSFSGGADTQYF	TGTGCCAGCAGTTTTAGCGGGGGGGCAGATACGCAGTATTTT
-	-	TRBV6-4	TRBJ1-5	CASSKEGWVQPQHF	TGTGCCAGCAGTAAAGAGGGTTGGGTTCAGCCCCAGCATTTT
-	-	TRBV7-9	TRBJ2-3	CASSPDSITDTQYF	TGTGCCAGCAGCCCTGACAGTATCACAGATACGCAGTATTTT
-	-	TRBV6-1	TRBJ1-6	CASSENRAQSPLHF	TGTGCCAGCAGTGAAAACAGGGCGCAATCACCCCTCCACTTT
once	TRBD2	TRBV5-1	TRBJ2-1	CASRLAGGLEQFF	TGCGCCAGCCGACTAGCGGGGGGGCTTGAGCAGTTCTTC
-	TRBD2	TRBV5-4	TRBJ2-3	CASTKRGGSTDTQYF	TGTGCCAGCACGAAGCGGGGGGGCAGCACAGATACGCAGTATTTT
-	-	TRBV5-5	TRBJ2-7	CASSFRASYEQYF	TGTGCCAGCAGCTTCCGAGCCTCCTACGAGCAGTACTTC
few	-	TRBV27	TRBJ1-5	CASSLGGNNQPQHF	TGTGCCAGCAGTTTGGGGGGGAACAATCAGCCCCAGCATTTT